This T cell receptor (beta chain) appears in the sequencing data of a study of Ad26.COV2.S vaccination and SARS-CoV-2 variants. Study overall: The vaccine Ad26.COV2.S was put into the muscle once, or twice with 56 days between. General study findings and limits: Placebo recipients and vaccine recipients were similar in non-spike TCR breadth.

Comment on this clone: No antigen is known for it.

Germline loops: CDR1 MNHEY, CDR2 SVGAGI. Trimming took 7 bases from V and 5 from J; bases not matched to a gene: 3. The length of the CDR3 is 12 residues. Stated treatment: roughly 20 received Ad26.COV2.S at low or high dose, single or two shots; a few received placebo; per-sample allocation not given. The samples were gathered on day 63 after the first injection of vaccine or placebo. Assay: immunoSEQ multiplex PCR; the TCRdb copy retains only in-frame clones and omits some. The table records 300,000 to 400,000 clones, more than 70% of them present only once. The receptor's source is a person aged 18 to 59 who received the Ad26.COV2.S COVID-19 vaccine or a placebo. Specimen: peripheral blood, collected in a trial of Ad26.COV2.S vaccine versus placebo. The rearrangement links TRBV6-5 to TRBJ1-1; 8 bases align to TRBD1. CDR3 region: CASTNRGTEAFF. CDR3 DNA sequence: TGTGCCAGCACTAACAGGGGGACTGAAGCTTTCTTT.